This T cell receptor (beta chain) was recorded in a study of blood T cell repertoires in COVID-19. Study processing details: Reference gene primers were amplified, and this amplification served to estimate nucleated cell counts. Assay used: immunoSEQ multiplex PCR; TCRdb lists only in-frame clones, some missing. V and J calls and clone size come straight from that table; D and trimming were deduced from the DNA. The sample includes about 250,000 clones, 80% to 90% of them seen just once. The sample taken for sequencing was peripheral blood. This TCR came from an elderly man with acute or convalescent COVID-19.

CDR3 protein: CASKFFLAGTTEAFF. The CDR3 nucleotides read TGTGCCAGCAAGTTTTTCTTGGCGGGGACCACTGAAGCTTTCTTT. The chain joins TRBV2 to TRBJ1-1, with D possibly TRBD1 on 5 matching bases. The CDR3 consists of 15 residues. Germline loops: CDR1 SNHLY, CDR2 FYNNEI. Trimming shortened V by 7 bases and J by 4 bases, and 19 bases separated the two germline ends. Together with reference TRBV2 and TRBJ1-1, the CDR3 gives the full variable domain: EPEVTQTPSHQVTQMGQEVILRCVPISNHLYFYWYRQILGQKVEFLVSFYNNEISEKSEIFDDQFSVERPDGSNFTLKIRSTKLEDSAMYFCASKFFLAGTTEAFFGQGTRLTVV.